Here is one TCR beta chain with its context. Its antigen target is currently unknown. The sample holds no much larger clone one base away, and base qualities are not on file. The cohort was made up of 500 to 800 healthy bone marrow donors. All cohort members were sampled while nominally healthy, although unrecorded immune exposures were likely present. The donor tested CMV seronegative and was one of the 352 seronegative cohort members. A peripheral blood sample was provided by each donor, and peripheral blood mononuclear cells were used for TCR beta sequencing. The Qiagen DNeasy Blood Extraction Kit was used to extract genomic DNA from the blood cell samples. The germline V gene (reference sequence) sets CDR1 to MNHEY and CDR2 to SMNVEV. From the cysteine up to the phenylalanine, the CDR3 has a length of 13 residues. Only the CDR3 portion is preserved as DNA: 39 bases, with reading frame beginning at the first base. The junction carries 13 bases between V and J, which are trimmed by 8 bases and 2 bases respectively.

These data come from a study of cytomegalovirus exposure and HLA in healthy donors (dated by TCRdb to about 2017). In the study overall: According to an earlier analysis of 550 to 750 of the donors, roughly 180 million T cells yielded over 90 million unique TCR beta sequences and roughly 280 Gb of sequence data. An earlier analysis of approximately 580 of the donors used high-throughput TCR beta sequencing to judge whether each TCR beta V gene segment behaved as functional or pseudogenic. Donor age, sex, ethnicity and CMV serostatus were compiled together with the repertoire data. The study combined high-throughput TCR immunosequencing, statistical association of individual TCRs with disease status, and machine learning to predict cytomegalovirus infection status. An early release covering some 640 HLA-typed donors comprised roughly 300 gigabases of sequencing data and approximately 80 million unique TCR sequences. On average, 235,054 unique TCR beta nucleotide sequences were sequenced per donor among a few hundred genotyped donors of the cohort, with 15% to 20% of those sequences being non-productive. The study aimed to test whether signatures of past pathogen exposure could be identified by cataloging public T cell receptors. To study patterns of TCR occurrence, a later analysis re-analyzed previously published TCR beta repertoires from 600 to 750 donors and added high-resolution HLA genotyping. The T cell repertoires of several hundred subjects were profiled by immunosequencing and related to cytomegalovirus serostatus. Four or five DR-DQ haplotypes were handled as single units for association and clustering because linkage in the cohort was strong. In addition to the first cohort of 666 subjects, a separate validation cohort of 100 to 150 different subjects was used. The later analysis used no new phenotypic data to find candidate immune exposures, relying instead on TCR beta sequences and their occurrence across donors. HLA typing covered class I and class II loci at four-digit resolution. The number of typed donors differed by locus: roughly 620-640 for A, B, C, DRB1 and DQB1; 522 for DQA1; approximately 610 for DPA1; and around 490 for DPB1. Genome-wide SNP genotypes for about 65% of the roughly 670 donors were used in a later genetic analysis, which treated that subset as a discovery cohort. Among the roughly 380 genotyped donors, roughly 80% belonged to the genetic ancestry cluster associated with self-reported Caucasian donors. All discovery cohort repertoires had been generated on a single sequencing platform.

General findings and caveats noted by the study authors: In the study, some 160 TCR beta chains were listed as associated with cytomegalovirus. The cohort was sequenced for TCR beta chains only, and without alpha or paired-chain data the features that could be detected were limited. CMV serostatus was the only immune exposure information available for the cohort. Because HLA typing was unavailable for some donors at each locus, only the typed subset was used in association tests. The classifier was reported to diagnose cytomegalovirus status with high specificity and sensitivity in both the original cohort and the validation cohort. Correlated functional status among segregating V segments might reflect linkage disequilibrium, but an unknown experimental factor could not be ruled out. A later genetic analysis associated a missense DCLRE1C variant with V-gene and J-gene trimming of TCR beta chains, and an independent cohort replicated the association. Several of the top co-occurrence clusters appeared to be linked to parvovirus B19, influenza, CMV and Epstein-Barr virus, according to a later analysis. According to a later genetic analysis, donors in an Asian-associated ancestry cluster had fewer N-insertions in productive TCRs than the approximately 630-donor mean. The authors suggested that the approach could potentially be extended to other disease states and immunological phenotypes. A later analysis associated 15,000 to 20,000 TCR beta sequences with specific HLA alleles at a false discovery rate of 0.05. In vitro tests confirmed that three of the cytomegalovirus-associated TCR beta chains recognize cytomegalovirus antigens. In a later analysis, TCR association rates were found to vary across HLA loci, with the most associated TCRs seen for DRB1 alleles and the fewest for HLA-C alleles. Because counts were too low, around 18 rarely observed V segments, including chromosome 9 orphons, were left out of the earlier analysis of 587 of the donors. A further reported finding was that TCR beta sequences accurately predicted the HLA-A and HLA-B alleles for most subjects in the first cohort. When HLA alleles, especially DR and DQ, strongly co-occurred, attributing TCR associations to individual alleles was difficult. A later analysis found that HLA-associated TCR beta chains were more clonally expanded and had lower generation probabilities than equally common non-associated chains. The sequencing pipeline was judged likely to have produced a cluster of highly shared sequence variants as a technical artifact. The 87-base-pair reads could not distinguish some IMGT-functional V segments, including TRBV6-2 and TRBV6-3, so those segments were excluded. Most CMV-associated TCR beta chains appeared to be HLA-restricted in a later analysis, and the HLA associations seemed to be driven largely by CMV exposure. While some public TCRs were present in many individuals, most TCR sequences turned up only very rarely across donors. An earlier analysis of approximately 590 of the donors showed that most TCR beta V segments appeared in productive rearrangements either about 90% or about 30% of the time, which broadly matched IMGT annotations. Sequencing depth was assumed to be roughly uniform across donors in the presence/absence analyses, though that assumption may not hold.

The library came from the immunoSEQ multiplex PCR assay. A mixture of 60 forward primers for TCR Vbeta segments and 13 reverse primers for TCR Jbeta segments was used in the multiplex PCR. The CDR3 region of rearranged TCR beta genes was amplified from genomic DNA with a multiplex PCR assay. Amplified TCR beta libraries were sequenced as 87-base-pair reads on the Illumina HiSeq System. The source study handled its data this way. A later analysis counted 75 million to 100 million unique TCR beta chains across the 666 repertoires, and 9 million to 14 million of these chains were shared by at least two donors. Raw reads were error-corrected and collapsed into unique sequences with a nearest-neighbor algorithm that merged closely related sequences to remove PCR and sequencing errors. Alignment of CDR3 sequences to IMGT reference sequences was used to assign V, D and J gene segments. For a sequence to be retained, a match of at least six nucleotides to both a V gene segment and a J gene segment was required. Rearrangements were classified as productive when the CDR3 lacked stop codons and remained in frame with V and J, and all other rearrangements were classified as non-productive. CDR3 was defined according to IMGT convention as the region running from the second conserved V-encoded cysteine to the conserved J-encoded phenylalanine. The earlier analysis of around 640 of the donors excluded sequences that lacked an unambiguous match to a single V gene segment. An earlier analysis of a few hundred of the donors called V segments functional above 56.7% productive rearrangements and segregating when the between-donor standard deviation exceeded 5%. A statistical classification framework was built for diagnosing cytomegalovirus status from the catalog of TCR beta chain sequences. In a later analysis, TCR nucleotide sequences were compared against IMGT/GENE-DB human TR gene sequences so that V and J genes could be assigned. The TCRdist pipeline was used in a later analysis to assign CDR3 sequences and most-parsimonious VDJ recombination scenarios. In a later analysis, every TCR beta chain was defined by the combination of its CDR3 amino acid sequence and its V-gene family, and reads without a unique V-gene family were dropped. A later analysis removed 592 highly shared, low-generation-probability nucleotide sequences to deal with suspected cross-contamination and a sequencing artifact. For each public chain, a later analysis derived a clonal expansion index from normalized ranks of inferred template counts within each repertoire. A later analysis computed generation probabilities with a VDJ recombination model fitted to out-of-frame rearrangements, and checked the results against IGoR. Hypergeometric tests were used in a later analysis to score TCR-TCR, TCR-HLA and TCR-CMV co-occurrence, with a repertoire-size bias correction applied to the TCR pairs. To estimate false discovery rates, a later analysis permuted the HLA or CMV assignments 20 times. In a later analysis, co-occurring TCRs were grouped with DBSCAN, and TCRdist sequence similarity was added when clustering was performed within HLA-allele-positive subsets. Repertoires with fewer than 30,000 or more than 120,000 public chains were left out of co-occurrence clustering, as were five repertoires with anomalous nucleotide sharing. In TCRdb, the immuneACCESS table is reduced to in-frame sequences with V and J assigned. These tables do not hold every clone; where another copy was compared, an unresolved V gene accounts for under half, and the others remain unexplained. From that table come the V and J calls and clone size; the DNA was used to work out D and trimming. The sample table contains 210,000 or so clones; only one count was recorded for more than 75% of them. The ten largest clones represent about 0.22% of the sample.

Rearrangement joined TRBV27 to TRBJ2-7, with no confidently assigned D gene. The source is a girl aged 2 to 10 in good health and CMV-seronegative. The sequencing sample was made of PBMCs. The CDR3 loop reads CASGDDRTYEQYF. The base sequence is TGTGCCAGCGGAGACGACCGAACCTACGAGCAGTACTTC.